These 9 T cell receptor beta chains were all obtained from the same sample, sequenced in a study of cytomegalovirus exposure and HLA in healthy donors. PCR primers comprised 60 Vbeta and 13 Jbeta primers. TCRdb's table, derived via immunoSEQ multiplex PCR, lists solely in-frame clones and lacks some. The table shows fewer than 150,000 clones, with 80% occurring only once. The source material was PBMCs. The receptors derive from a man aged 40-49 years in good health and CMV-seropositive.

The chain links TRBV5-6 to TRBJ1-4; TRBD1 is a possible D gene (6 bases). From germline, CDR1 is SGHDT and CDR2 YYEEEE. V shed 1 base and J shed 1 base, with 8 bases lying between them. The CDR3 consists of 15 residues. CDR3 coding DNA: TGTGCCAGCAGCTTGACAGGGCGAACTAATGAAAAACTGTTTTTT. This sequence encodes CASSLTGRTNEKLFF.

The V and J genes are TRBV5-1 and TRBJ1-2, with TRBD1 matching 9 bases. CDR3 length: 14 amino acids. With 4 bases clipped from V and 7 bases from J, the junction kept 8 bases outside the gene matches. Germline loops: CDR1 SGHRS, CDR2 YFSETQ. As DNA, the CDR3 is TGCGCCAGCAGCCCTCCATGGACAGGGGTTGGCTACACCTTC. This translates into CASSPPWTGVGYTF.

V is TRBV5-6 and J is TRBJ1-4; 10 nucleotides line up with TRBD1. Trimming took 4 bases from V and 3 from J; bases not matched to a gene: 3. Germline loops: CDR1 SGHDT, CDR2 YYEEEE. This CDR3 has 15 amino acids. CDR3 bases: TGTGCCAGCAGCCCCGGACAGGGGGCTAATGAAAAACTGTTTTTT. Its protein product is CASSPGQGANEKLFF. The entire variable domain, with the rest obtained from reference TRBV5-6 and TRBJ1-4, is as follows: DAGVTQSPTHLIKTRGQQVTLRCSPKSGHDTVSWYQQALGQGPQFIFQYYEEEERQRGNFPDRFSGHQFPNYSSELNVNALLLGDSALYLCASSPGQGANEKLFFGSGTQLSVL.

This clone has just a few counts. The CDR3 DNA sequence: TGTGCCAGCAGCTTAGCGGTTGCGGGGGGCGAAGCTTTCTTT. Its translation is CASSLAVAGGEAFF. The rearrangement uses TRBV7-9 and TRBJ1-1; D may be TRBD1 (6 bases). Per germline, CDR1 SEHNR and CDR2 FQNEAQ (reference sequence). Trimming took off 0 bases at V and 8 bases at J, with 13 bases between the two ends. CDR3 length: 14 residues.

The CDR3 coding sequence is TGCGCCAGCAGCTCCAAACAGGGTAGGGATGAAAAACTGTTTTTT. Translated: CASSSKQGRDEKLFF. V usage is TRBV5-1 and J usage is TRBJ1-4; TRBD1 is a possible D gene (6 bases). The V and J ends lost 3 bases and 6 bases respectively, with 15 bases between them. The CDR3 spans 15 residues. Germline V lookup: CDR1 SGHRS, CDR2 YFSETQ.

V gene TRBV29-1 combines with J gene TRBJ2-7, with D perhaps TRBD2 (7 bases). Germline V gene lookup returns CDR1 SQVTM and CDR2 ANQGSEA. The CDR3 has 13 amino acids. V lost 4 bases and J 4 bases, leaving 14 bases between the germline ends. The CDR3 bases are TGCAGCGTTGGAGGTAGGGGGGGATACGAGCAGTACTTC. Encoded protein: CSVGGRGGYEQYF.

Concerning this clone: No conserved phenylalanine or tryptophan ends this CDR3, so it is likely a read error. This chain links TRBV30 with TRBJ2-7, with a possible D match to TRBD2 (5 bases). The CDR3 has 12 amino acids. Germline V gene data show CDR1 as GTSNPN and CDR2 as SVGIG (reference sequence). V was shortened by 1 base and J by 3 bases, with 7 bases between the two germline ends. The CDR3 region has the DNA TGTGCCTGGAGTGGGGCGGGCTACGAGCAGTACCTC. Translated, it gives CAWSGAGYEQYL.

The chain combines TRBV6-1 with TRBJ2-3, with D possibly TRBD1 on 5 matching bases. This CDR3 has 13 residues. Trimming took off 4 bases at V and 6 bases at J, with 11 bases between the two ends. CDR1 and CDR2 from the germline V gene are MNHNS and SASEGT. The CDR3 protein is CASSGQGWDTQYF. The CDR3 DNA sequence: TGTGCCAGCAGTGGGCAGGGTTGGGATACGCAGTATTTT.

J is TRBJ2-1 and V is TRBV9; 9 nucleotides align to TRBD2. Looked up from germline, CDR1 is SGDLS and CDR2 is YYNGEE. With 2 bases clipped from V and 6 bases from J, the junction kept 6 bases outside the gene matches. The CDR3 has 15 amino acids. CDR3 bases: TGTGCCAGCAGCGTTGATAGCGGGAGTCTCAATGAGCAGTTCTTC. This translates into CASSVDSGSLNEQFF.